The text below deals with one TCR beta chain. The target antigen is unknown. The CDR3 is 17 amino acids. Per the germline V gene, CDR1 is SQVTM and CDR2 is ANQGSEA. The V segment lost 1 base and the J segment 8 bases; nucleotides outside the gene matches: 15. The PCR used 60 Vbeta and 13 Jbeta primers. Only in-frame clones appear in the TCRdb table, and some are missing; sequencing was by immunoSEQ multiplex PCR. The sample lists approximately 190,000 clones; 77% were seen once. The sample belongs to a study of cytomegalovirus exposure and HLA in healthy donors. Study results and caveats: Among the most significant clusters, several appeared linked to common viral pathogens in a later analysis. The authors confirmed in vitro that a few CMV-associated chains were specific for CMV antigens. Data from an earlier analysis indicated that most TCR beta V segments were productive either about 87% or about 30% of the time.

The TCR was taken from a woman between 25 and 40 years old in good health and CMV-seropositive. The material sequenced was PBMCs. The J gene is TRBJ2-1, the V gene TRBV29-1; 9 bases are shared with TRBD1. The CDR3 loop is CSVEGGTGNNLGDEQFF. The CDR3 coding sequence is TGCAGCGTTGAAGGGGGGACAGGGAATAACCTGGGGGATGAGCAGTTCTTC.